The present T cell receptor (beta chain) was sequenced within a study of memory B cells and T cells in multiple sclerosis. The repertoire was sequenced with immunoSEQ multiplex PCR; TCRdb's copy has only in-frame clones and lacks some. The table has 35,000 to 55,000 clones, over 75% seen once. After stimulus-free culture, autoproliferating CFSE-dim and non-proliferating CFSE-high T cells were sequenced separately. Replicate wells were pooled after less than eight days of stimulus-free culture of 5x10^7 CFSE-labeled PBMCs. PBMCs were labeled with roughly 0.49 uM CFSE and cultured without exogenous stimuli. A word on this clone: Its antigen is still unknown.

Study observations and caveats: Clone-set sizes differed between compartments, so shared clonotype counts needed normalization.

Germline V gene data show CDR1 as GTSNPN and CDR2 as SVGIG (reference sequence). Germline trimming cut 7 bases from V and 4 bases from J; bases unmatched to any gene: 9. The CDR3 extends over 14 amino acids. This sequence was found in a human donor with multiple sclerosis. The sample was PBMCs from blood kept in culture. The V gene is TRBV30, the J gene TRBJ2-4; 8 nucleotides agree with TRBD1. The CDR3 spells CASNPGQAKNIQYF. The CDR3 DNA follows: TGTGCCTCAAACCCGGGACAGGCAAAAAACATTCAGTACTTC.